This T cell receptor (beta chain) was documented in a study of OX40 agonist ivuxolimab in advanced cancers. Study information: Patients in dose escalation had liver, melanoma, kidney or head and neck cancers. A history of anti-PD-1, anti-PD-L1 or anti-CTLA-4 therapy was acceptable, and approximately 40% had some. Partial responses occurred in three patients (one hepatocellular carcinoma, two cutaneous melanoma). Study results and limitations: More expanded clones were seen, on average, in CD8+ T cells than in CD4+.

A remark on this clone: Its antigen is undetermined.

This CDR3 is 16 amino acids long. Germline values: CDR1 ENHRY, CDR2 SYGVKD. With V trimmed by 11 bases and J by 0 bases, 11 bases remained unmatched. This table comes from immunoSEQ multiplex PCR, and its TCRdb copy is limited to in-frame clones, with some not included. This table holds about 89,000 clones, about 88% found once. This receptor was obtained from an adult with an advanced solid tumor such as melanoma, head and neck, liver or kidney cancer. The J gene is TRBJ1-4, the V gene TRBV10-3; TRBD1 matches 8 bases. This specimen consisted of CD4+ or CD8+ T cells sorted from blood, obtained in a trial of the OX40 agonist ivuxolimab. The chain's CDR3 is CASGQGRGTTNEKLFF. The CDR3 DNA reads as TGTGCCTCCGGACAGGGTAGAGGTACAACTAATGAAAAACTGTTTTTT.